This section outlines one TCR beta chain sequence together with its context. Its matching antigen is unknown. The data are from a study of shared clonotypes between healthy human individuals. Overall study results and limits: Of the naive CD4 clonotypes, around 4.8% were shared across several donors.

TCRdb keeps only in-frame clones here, not all; method: immunoSEQ multiplex PCR. The sample has about 2.1 million clones; around 95% are singletons. Germline CDR1 SGHNT, CDR2 YENEEA. There are 16 residues in the CDR3. Germline trimming cut 4 bases from V and 5 bases from J; bases unmatched to any gene: 13. Terminally differentiated effector memory CD45RA+ cells were excluded from the naive CD8 cells, which were CD45RO-negative and positively selected for CCR7. The sample taken for sequencing was naive CD8+ T cells from PBMCs. The source is a man between 18 and 35 years old in good health. Some clones in this sample may be carry-over from other donors' samples. The chain links TRBV11-3 to TRBJ2-5; 7 bases agree with TRBD1. Here the CDR3 DNA reads TGTGCCAGCAGCTCGGCTCGGGACAGCCTAGGGGAGACCCAGTACTTC. Translated, it gives CASSSARDSLGETQYF.